This TCR beta chain was captured in a study of shared clonotypes between healthy human individuals. Across the study: Each donor's CD4 naive and CD4 memory cells filled three plates apiece, CD8 naive two, and CD8 memory one.

The CDR3 is 11 amino acids. CDR1 is DFQATT, CDR2 SNEGSKA, per germline (reference sequence). Trimming pared 0 bases from V and 8 bases from J, leaving 7 bases between. This clone was picked up a small number of times. Profiling relied on immunoSEQ multiplex PCR, and the TCRdb table lists in-frame clones only, not all of them. The profile shows 2 million to 2.5 million clones, approximately 94% of them singletons. Source material: naive CD4+ T cells sorted from blood. Subset described: CD45RA+ positively selected. This sequence joins TRBV20-1 and TRBJ1-2; D uncertain. The source is a man in his late teens or twenties in good health. Here the CDR3 reads CSARDWPGYTF. The CDR3, as DNA: TGCAGTGCTAGAGATTGGCCGGGCTACACCTTC.